Each of the 24 T cell receptor beta chains below was sequenced from the same sample in a study of blood T cell repertoires in COVID-19. Generated by immunoSEQ multiplex PCR, the TCRdb table keeps only in-frame clones and is missing some. Of about 130,000 clones detected, 70% to 90% appear once; the ten largest clones hold approximately 1%. What was sequenced was peripheral blood. Source of these receptors: a woman aged 80 or over with acute or convalescent COVID-19.

The rearrangement links TRBV7-9 to TRBJ2-1; TRBD2 matches 8 bases. V shed 4 bases, J shed 2 bases, and the junction held 1 base outside the gene matches. This CDR3 is built from 14 residues. CDR1 and CDR2 (germline): SEHNR, FQNEAQ (reference sequence). CDR3 nucleotide sequence: TGTGCCAGCAGCTACGGGGGGGCCTACAATGAGCAGTTCTTC. Translation gives CASSYGGAYNEQFF.

The chain links TRBV21-1 to TRBJ1-4; the table gives TRBD1 as D, unverified against the DNA. TRBV21-1 has pseudogene status. This CDR3 is built from 17 residues. CDR3 region: CASSNSWTGVVAEKLFF. CDR3 DNA sequence: TGTGCCAGCAGCAATTCATGGACAGGGGTGGTTGCTGAAAAACTGTTTTTT.

In its sample, this clone was seen once. CDR3 sequence: CASSGVTSGWYTDTQYF. The CDR3 coding sequence is TGTGCCAGCAGCGGGGTGACTAGCGGGTGGTACACAGATACGCAGTATTTT. The V gene is TRBV2, the J gene TRBJ2-3; 10 bases line up with TRBD2. There are 17 residues in the CDR3. V shed 6 bases, J shed 2 bases, and the junction held 11 bases outside the gene matches. The germline V gene has CDR1 SNHLY and CDR2 FYNNEI.

A remark on this clone: A junction end diverges from the germline sequence, so it may reflect a read error. Different DNA sequences within this sample yield the same CDR3. V usage is TRBV5-1 and J usage is TRBJ2-7, with 9 nucleotides matching TRBD1. This CDR3 comprises 14 residues. Germline values: CDR1 SGHRS, CDR2 YFSETQ. CDR3 in DNA: TGTGCCAGCAGCGTCGGGACAGGGACCTACGAGCAGTACTTC. Translated: CASSVGTGTYEQYF. The whole variable domain, remainder taken from reference TRBV5-1 and TRBJ2-7, is KAGVTQTPRYLIKTRGQQVTLSCSPISGHRSVSWYQQTPGQGLQFLFEYFSETQRNKGNFPGRFSGRQFSNSRSEMNVSTLELGDSALYLCASSVGTGTYEQYFGPGTRLTVT.

The chain couples TRBV18 to TRBJ1-4, with 12 bases matching TRBD1. Per germline, CDR1 KGHSH and CDR2 LQKENI. The trim removed 3 bases at V and 7 bases at J, leaving 6 bases unmatched. The CDR3 is made up of 16 amino acids. The CDR3 bases are TGTGCCAGCTCACCCGGCCGGGACAGGGGGCCTGAAAAACTGTTTTTT. As protein: CASSPGRDRGPEKLFF.

The chain recombines TRBV2 with TRBJ1-2; perhaps TRBD1 as D (5 bases). The CDR3 has 14 residues. V was pared by 7 bases and J by 8 bases, with 20 bases between. Germline V lookup: CDR1 SNHLY, CDR2 FYNNEI. In DNA form, the CDR3 reads TGTGCCAGCACTCCACGGGGGTCCTCCTACGGCTACACCTTC. This sequence encodes CASTPRGSSYGYTF.

The V and J genes are TRBV5-1 and TRBJ1-2; the D is unclear. Germline V gives CDR1 SGHRS, CDR2 YFSETQ. This CDR3 comprises 14 residues. The V end lost 4 bases, the J end lost 8 bases, and 18 bases lay between the germline ends. Here the CDR3 DNA reads TGCGCCAGCAGCGTAGACCTAGGAGCGCGCGGCTACACCTTC. Encoded protein: CASSVDLGARGYTF.

The chain links TRBV29-1 to TRBJ2-7, with unresolved D. Germline V gives CDR1 SQVTM, CDR2 ANQGSEA. There are 12 residues in the CDR3. The V end was cut by 6 bases, the J end by 12 bases, with 21 bases between. The CDR3 loop reads CSVLSPTGSWYF. CDR3 DNA: TGCAGCGTCCTTTCCCCTACGGGTAGTTGGTACTTC.

This chain connects TRBV9 to TRBJ2-3, with 7 nucleotides matching TRBD2. After removal of 3 bases from V and 0 bases from J, the junction contained 7 bases not matched to a gene. The germline V gene has CDR1 SGDLS and CDR2 YYNGEE. The CDR3 is 16 residues long. CDR3: CASSERAGTSTDTQYF. The CDR3 DNA follows: TGTGCCAGCAGCGAGAGAGCGGGGACTAGCACAGATACGCAGTATTTT.

This chain uses TRBV5-1 with TRBJ1-2; TRBD1 agrees at 9 bases. This CDR3 region has 14 residues. Germline trimming cut 4 bases from V and 6 bases from J; bases unmatched to any gene: 7. The germline gives CDR1 SGHRS, CDR2 YFSETQ. CDR3 region: CASSSTGGADGYTF. For the CDR3, the DNA is TGCGCCAGCAGCAGTACAGGGGGCGCGGATGGCTACACCTTC. Filled out from reference TRBV5-1 and TRBJ1-2, the complete variable domain reads KAGVTQTPRYLIKTRGQQVTLSCSPISGHRSVSWYQQTPGQGLQFLFEYFSETQRNKGNFPGRFSGRQFSNSRSEMNVSTLELGDSALYLCASSSTGGADGYTFGSGTRLTVV.

This clone was detected only once. CDR3 bases: TGTGCCAGCAGCTCATCTAGCGGGAGGGCAGATACGCAGTATTTT. Its protein product is CASSSSSGRADTQYF. The chain links TRBV7-3 to TRBJ2-3; 12 bases are shared with TRBD2. V shed 4 bases and J 4 bases; nucleotides not matched to a gene: 3. Germline loops: CDR1 SGHTA, CDR2 FQGTGA. The CDR3 extends over 15 amino acids.

A remark on this clone: Germline and junction disagree at one end, which may indicate a read error. The V call is TRBV5-1, the J call TRBJ2-7; possible D gene TRBD2, 6 bases. The CDR3 totals 13 residues. The germline CDR1 and CDR2 sequences are SGHRS and YFSETQ. CDR3 amino acids: CASSSTAAGLLIF. For the CDR3, the DNA is TGCGCCAGCAGCTCTACTGCCGCGGGACTCCTAATCTTC.

This clone was seen only a few times. The chain joins TRBV28 to TRBJ1-6; D gene ambiguous. Trimming left V 4 bases short and J 4 bases short, with 23 bases between. Per germline, CDR1 MDHEN and CDR2 SYDVKM. The CDR3 covers 19 residues. Here the CDR3 reads CASSSWQSRGNLYNSPLHF. The CDR3 DNA follows: TGTGCCAGCAGTTCTTGGCAGTCCCGGGGAAACCTATATAATTCACCCCTCCACTTT.

The V and J genes are TRBV6-5 and TRBJ1-2; TRBD1 matches at 7 bases. The CDR3 runs to 13 residues. J gave up 3 bases and V 6 bases, and 4 bases lay outside the gene matches. CDR1 and CDR2 from the germline V gene are MNHEY and SVGAGI. CDR3 in amino acids: CASRRTGDYGYTF. As DNA, the CDR3 is TGTGCCAGCAGAAGGACAGGCGACTATGGCTACACCTTC.

This rearrangement joins TRBV7-6 to TRBJ2-7; the match to TRBD1 covers 9 bases. This CDR3 contains 15 residues. CDR1 is SGHVS and CDR2 is FNYEAQ in the germline V gene. The V gene end was trimmed by 2 bases and the J gene end by 6 bases; junction bases not matched to a gene: 8. In DNA, the CDR3 is TGTGCCAGCAGCTTAAGTCGGGGGACAGGGCGCGAGCAGTACTTC. Its protein product is CASSLSRGTGREQYF.

This CDR3 is CASSPPGYRGNQPQHF. Written as DNA, the CDR3 is TGTGCCAGCAGCCCACCAGGCTACAGGGGTAATCAGCCCCAGCATTTT. V is TRBV7-2 and J is TRBJ1-5; 7 nucleotides line up with TRBD1. Looked up from germline, CDR1 is SGHTA and CDR2 is FQGNSA. Losses at the gene ends were 5 bases for V and 4 bases for J; bases not matched to a gene: 11. The CDR3 is 16 residues long.

The rearrangement uses TRBV7-9 and TRBJ1-6; D may be TRBD1 (6 bases). The CDR3 consists of 15 residues. Germline loops: CDR1 SEHNR, CDR2 FQNEAQ (reference sequence). Between the trimmed V and J ends, which lost 0 bases and 4 bases, there was a span of 7 bases. CDR3 in DNA: TGTGCCAGCAGCTTAGCGGACAGATATAATTCACCCCTCCACTTT. This gives the protein CASSLADRYNSPLHF. Filled out from reference TRBV7-9 and TRBJ1-6, the complete variable domain reads DTGVSQNPRHKITKRGQNVTFRCDPISEHNRLYWYRQTLGQGPEFLTYFQNEAQLEKSRLLSDRFSAERPKGSFSTLEIQRTEQGDSAMYLCASSLADRYNSPLHFGNGTRLTVT.

This chain joins TRBV7-6 and TRBJ2-5, with D tentatively TRBD2 (5 bases). Trimming cost V 0 bases and J 4 bases, with 9 bases left between them. Germline V gives CDR1 SGHVS, CDR2 FNYEAQ. The CDR3 has 14 residues. DNA for the CDR3: TGTGCCAGCAGCTTAGCCGGACGGGGAGAGACCCAGTACTTC. It specifies CASSLAGRGETQYF.

This chain joins TRBV9 and TRBJ1-2, with D perhaps matching TRBD1 (5 bases). From germline, CDR1 is SGDLS and CDR2 YYNGEE. The V and J ends lost 2 bases and 3 bases respectively, with 8 bases between them. This CDR3 contains 13 residues. The CDR3 protein is CASSVETDYGYTF. In DNA form, the CDR3 reads TGTGCCAGCAGCGTCGAGACAGACTATGGCTACACCTTC.

The chain combines TRBV7-2 with TRBJ1-2, with 7 bases identical to TRBD1. Looked up from germline, CDR1 is SGHTA and CDR2 is FQGNSA. The CDR3 has 13 residues. V lost 2 bases, J lost 8 bases, and 5 bases stayed unmatched. The CDR3 bases are TGTGCCAGCAGCTTAAGACAGGGATACGGCTACACCTTC. Its protein product is CASSLRQGYGYTF.

This clone has a handful of counts. The rearrangement uses TRBV19 and TRBJ1-1, with D unresolved. Germline CDR1 and CDR2: LNHDA and SQIVND (reference sequence). The CDR3 spans 14 residues. The germline V and J ends were trimmed by 3 bases and 1 base, with 9 bases remaining between them. The CDR3 DNA is TGTGCCAGTAGTATTCCGGTACGGAACACTGAAGCTTTCTTT. Translating it yields CASSIPVRNTEAFF.

The chain carries TRBV4-1 and TRBJ1-2; D is unresolved. The CDR3 totals 13 residues. Germline CDR1 MGHRA, CDR2 YSYEKL. The V end was cut by 2 bases, the J end by 4 bases, with 8 bases between. The CDR3 DNA sequence: TGCGCCAGCAGCCAATCACAAAGCTATGGCTACACCTTC. Protein sequence: CASSQSQSYGYTF.

The CDR3 sequence: CSANERGEAFF. CDR3 coding DNA: TGCAGCGCCAATGAACGGGGTGAAGCTTTCTTT. V gene TRBV29-1 combines with J gene TRBJ1-1; no definite D call. CDR1 is SQVTM, CDR2 ANQGSEA, per germline. Trimming stripped 7 bases from V and 7 bases from J, with 13 bases between. This CDR3 spans 11 amino acids.

J is TRBJ1-3 and V is TRBV3-1 (or the pseudogene TRBV3-2), with D possibly TRBD1 on 5 matching bases. V dropped 2 bases and J dropped 4 bases, with 15 bases sitting between them. The CDR3 is 16 residues long. The germline CDR1 and CDR2 sequences are LGHDT and YNNKEL (reference sequence). The CDR3 DNA follows: TGTGCCAGCAGCCAATCGGCAGGGAGGGGAGGAAACACCATATATTTT. It specifies CASSQSAGRGGNTIYF.